Below are 27 T cell receptor beta chains sequenced from a single sample in a study of cytomegalovirus exposure and HLA in healthy donors (dated by TCRdb to about 2017). Libraries were constructed by the immunoSEQ multiplex PCR assay. For the multiplex PCR, a mixture combining 60 forward primers for TCR Vbeta segments and 13 reverse primers for TCR Jbeta segments was used. TCRdb's version of the immuneACCESS table is confined to in-frame rearrangements and falls short of the full clone set. An unresolved V gene accounts for under half of the shortfall where checked; the remainder is of unknown origin. This sample's records show 200,000 to 250,000 clones. Roughly 1.2% of the sample comes from the top ten. Source material: PBMCs. The receptor source for this set is a girl aged 2-9 years in good health and CMV-seropositive.

This sequence joins TRBV30 and TRBJ1-3; possible D gene TRBD1, 5 bases. V lost 6 bases to trimming and J lost 0 bases, with 9 bases between them. Germline V gene lookup returns CDR1 GTSNPN and CDR2 SVGIG (reference sequence). This CDR3 region has 13 residues. The CDR3 is CACDRASGNTIYF. Here the CDR3 DNA reads TGTGCCTGTGACAGAGCCTCTGGAAACACCATATATTTT.

This chain joins TRBV2 and TRBJ2-7; 11 nucleotides match TRBD2. The V and J ends lost 6 bases and 6 bases, in that order; junction bases with no gene match: 10. The CDR3 extends over 15 amino acids. The germline CDR1 and CDR2 sequences are SNHLY and FYNNEI. The CDR3 region is CASRSIAGGVSEQYF. The CDR3 DNA sequence: TGTGCCAGCAGATCTATAGCGGGAGGGGTTTCCGAGCAGTACTTC. Based on the CDR3 plus reference TRBV2 and TRBJ2-7, the full variable domain is EPEVTQTPSHQVTQMGQEVILRCVPISNHLYFYWYRQILGQKVEFLVSFYNNEISEKSEIFDDQFSVERPDGSNFTLKIRSTKLEDSAMYFCASRSIAGGVSEQYFGPGTRLTVT.

J is TRBJ2-3 and V is TRBV19; 9 nucleotides align to TRBD2. The J segment lost 2 bases and the V segment lost 3 bases, leaving 3 bases of the junction unmatched. The CDR3 consists of 15 residues. Germline V CDR1 and CDR2: LNHDA, SQIVND (reference sequence). Here the CDR3 DNA reads TGTGCCAGTAGTATGACTAGCGGATTCACAGATACGCAGTATTTT. Protein: CASSMTSGFTDTQYF.

The chain employs TRBV27 and TRBJ1-1, with TRBD1 as a possible D gene (5 bases). Trimming pared 8 bases from V and 9 bases from J, leaving 22 bases between. Per the germline V gene, CDR1 is MNHEY and CDR2 is SMNVEV (reference sequence). CDR3 length: 14 residues. The CDR3 region is CASLANGGGGKAFF. CDR3 sequence (DNA): TGTGCCAGCCTTGCAAATGGGGGTGGGGGGAAAGCTTTCTTT.

The chain carries TRBV5-5 and TRBJ1-4; no firm D call. V gave up 4 bases and J gave up 0 bases, with 7 bases separating them. Germline CDR1 and CDR2: SGHKS and YYEKEE (reference sequence). This CDR3 comprises 14 residues. The CDR3 nucleotides are TGTGCCAGCAGCATATCTGCAACTAATGAAAAACTGTTTTTT. As protein: CASSISATNEKLFF.

This chain joins TRBV15 and TRBJ1-2; D is ambiguous. Germline loops: CDR1 LNHNV, CDR2 YYDKDF (reference sequence). The CDR3 consists of 13 residues. V lost 3 bases and J lost 3, with 8 bases in between. CDR3 DNA: TGTGCCACCAGCAGGGGCGGGGACTATGGCTACACCTTC. It codes for CATSRGGDYGYTF.

This chain connects TRBV5-1 to TRBJ2-7, with 10 positions matching TRBD2. The length of the CDR3 is 15 residues. The J segment lost 5 bases and the V segment lost 5 bases, leaving 10 bases of the junction unmatched. Germline V lookup: CDR1 SGHRS, CDR2 YFSETQ. The CDR3 DNA sequence: TGCGCCAGCAGGGGGCTAGCGGGAGTCTCTCACGAGCAGTACTTC. Translating it yields CASRGLAGVSHEQYF. The variable domain in full, completed from reference TRBV5-1 and TRBJ2-7, reads KAGVTQTPRYLIKTRGQQVTLSCSPISGHRSVSWYQQTPGQGLQFLFEYFSETQRNKGNFPGRFSGRQFSNSRSEMNVSTLELGDSALYLCASRGLAGVSHEQYFGPGTRLTVT.

V and J are TRBV5-4 and TRBJ2-1; the D gene is possibly TRBD2 (5 bases). The V end was cut by 0 bases, the J end by 5 bases, with 15 bases between. Looked up from germline, CDR1 is SGHNT and CDR2 is YYREEE (reference sequence). The CDR3 has 16 amino acids. The CDR3 nucleotides are TGTGCCAGCAGCTTGGGTCCCAGCGGCCTAAACAATGAGCAGTTCTTC. Protein sequence: CASSLGPSGLNNEQFF.

The chain carries TRBV9 and TRBJ2-2; D is uncertain. V dropped 0 bases and J dropped 4 bases, with 10 bases sitting between them. The germline gives CDR1 SGDLS, CDR2 YYNGEE. The CDR3 spans 15 residues. CDR3: CASSVGGPGTGELFF. Written as DNA, the CDR3 is TGTGCCAGCAGCGTAGGAGGCCCGGGCACCGGGGAGCTGTTTTTT.

V usage is TRBV11-2 and J usage is TRBJ1-6; D is unclear. Germline CDR1 is SGHAT and CDR2 is FQNNGV. The CDR3 runs to 13 residues. V lost 2 bases to trimming and J lost 7 bases, with 6 bases between them. The CDR3 sequence is CASSLWENSPLHF. The CDR3 DNA follows: TGTGCCAGCAGCTTATGGGAGAATTCACCCCTCCACTTT.

V and J are TRBV27 and TRBJ1-2, with D possibly being TRBD1 (6 bases). The V end lost 5 bases, the J end lost 2 bases, and 12 bases lay between the germline ends. CDR1 and CDR2 (germline): MNHEY, SMNVEV (reference sequence). The CDR3 sequence is 14 residues long. CDR3 bases: TGTGCCAGCAGTCCCCGGACAGCGAACTATGGCTACACCTTC. This encodes CASSPRTANYGYTF.

The V call is TRBV4-1, the J call TRBJ2-3, with TRBD2 matching over 9 bases. After removal of 1 base from V and 6 bases from J, the junction contained 14 bases not matched to a gene. Germline CDR1 MGHRA, CDR2 YSYEKL. The CDR3 is 18 amino acids. The CDR3 DNA sequence: TGCGCCAGCAGCCAAGGCCCTAATTTAGCGGGGGCTTCGGATACGCAGTATTTT. As protein: CASSQGPNLAGASDTQYF.

The chain recombines TRBV29-1 with TRBJ2-1; 14 positions match TRBD2. The CDR3 has 16 residues. Trimming removed 1 base from V and 4 bases from J; junction bases left unmatched: 3. Germline CDR1 is SQVTM and CDR2 is ANQGSEA. CDR3 sequence (DNA): TGCAGCGTTGAAGGGACTAGCGGGAGGCGTTACAATGAGCAGTTCTTC. Translating gives CSVEGTSGRRYNEQFF.

The chain joins TRBV6-1 to TRBJ2-4; 7 bases align to TRBD1. V lost 6 bases, J lost 6 bases, and 5 bases stayed unmatched. The CDR3 sequence is 13 residues long. Germline assignment: CDR1 MNHNS and CDR2 SASEGT. The CDR3 loop is CASRGTALNIQYF. The CDR3 coding sequence is TGTGCCAGCAGAGGGACAGCTTTAAACATTCAGTACTTC.

The chain uses TRBV28 and TRBJ2-7; 14 bases fit TRBD2. CDR1 is MDHEN, CDR2 SYDVKM, per germline. The CDR3 sequence is 16 residues long. Trimming at V came to 6 bases and at J to 1 base, leaving 5 bases not matched to a gene. The CDR3 loop is CASSSGLAGGSYEQYF. In nucleotides, the CDR3 is TGTGCCAGCAGCTCCGGACTAGCGGGAGGATCCTACGAGCAGTACTTC.

This rearrangement joins TRBV20-1 to TRBJ2-7, with 7 bases lining up with TRBD2. The germline gives CDR1 DFQATT, CDR2 SNEGSKA (reference sequence). CDR3 length: 11 residues. The V and J ends lost 3 bases and 5 bases, in that order; junction bases with no gene match: 1. The CDR3 DNA reads TGCAGTGCTAGGACTAGCAACGAGCAGTACTTC. Amino acid sequence: CSARTSNEQYF.

The chain is built from TRBV1 and TRBJ2-7; the D call TRBD1 from the table was never checked on the DNA. TRBV1 is classified as a pseudogene. The CDR3 consists of 15 residues. CDR3 residues: CTSSQDPKGLYEQYF. The CDR3 bases are TGCACCAGCAGCCAAGATCCGAAGGGGCTCTACGAGCAGTACTTC.

This rearrangement joins TRBV28 to TRBJ2-5; 9 bases are a match to TRBD2. The ends lost 3 bases at V and 5 bases at J; junction bases unmatched: 10. Germline CDR1 MDHEN, CDR2 SYDVKM. This CDR3 comprises 16 residues. The CDR3 region is CASSFFLAGSMETQYF. The CDR3 bases are TGTGCCAGCAGTTTCTTCCTAGCGGGAAGTATGGAGACCCAGTACTTC.

The V gene is TRBV5-1, the J gene TRBJ2-1; possible D gene TRBD2, 6 bases. Germline assignment: CDR1 SGHRS and CDR2 YFSETQ. Trimming removed 0 bases at V and 5 bases at J, with 12 bases between. The CDR3 has 15 residues. In nucleotides, the CDR3 is TGCGCCAGCAGCTTGGAGGCGGGACCCCACAATGAGCAGTTCTTC. Translated: CASSLEAGPHNEQFF.

The gene calls are TRBV28 and TRBJ2-7, with 13 positions matching TRBD2. The ends lost 6 bases at V and 5 bases at J; junction bases unmatched: 4. There are 14 residues in the CDR3. Germline values: CDR1 MDHEN, CDR2 SYDVKM. The CDR3 nucleotides are TGTGCCAGCAGGAGACTAGCGGGAGGCCACGAGCAGTACTTC. Residues: CASRRLAGGHEQYF.

This chain uses TRBV7-8 with TRBJ1-2; D may be TRBD1 (5 bases). This CDR3 comprises 16 residues. The germline CDR1 and CDR2 sequences are SGHVS and FQNEAQ. V was cut by 3 bases and J by 0 bases, with 14 bases left in between. Written as DNA, the CDR3 is TGTGCCAGCAGCTTGAGTACAGGAGGGCCTAACTATGGCTACACCTTC. This sequence encodes CASSLSTGGPNYGYTF.

The chain couples TRBV13 to TRBJ2-7; D possibly corresponds to TRBD2 (5 bases). The germline gives CDR1 PRHDT, CDR2 FYEKMQ (reference sequence). The CDR3 contains 13 residues. V was shortened by 6 bases and J by 1 base, with 10 bases between the two germline ends. The CDR3 protein is CASSRGPSYEQYF. CDR3 nucleotides: TGTGCCAGCAGTCGAGGGCCTTCCTACGAGCAGTACTTC.

As DNA, the CDR3 is TGTGCCAGCATCGGACTGAGTTTGAACACTGAAGCTTTCTTT. It is translated as CASIGLSLNTEAFF. The chain couples TRBV6-5 to TRBJ1-1; D is unclear. Germline values: CDR1 MNHEY, CDR2 SVGAGI. The CDR3 totals 14 residues. The germline V and J ends were trimmed by 7 bases and 0 bases, with 12 bases remaining between them.

This chain connects TRBV18 to TRBJ1-5; tentatively, D is TRBD1 (5 bases). With 3 bases removed from V and 7 bases from J, the gap between germline ends came to 13 bases. CDR1 is KGHSH, CDR2 LQKENI, per germline. The length of the CDR3 is 14 residues. This chain's CDR3 is CASSPSRGGQPQHF. The CDR3 DNA reads TGTGCCAGCTCACCCTCGAGGGGAGGACAGCCCCAGCATTTT.

The J gene is TRBJ2-2, the V gene TRBV9; 8 positions agree with TRBD1. This CDR3 has 15 residues. Looked up from germline, CDR1 is SGDLS and CDR2 is YYNGEE. The junction had 5 bases not matched to a gene; V was cut back by 1 base and J by 6 bases. CDR3 amino acids: CASSVKGQGPGELFF. For the CDR3, the DNA is TGTGCCAGCAGCGTAAAAGGACAGGGTCCCGGGGAGCTGTTTTTT.

The chain couples TRBV29-1 to TRBJ1-1, with 8 nucleotides matching TRBD1. The trim removed 4 bases at V and 0 bases at J, leaving 1 base unmatched. The germline V gene encodes CDR1 SQVTM and CDR2 ANQGSEA. The CDR3 loop spans 13 amino acids. CDR3 residues: CSVVRGLNTEAFF. CDR3 coding DNA: TGCAGCGTTGTCAGGGGGCTGAACACTGAAGCTTTCTTT.

The CDR3 here is CASSSIQIMQPSNQPQHF. The CDR3 DNA reads as TGTGCCAGCAGTTCGATACAGATCATGCAACCTAGCAATCAGCCCCAGCATTTT. The chain uses TRBV28 and TRBJ1-5; D gene ambiguous. Trimming stripped 4 bases from V and 0 bases from J, with 19 bases between. CDR3 size: 18 residues. Germline CDR1 reads MDHEN; CDR2 reads SYDVKM.